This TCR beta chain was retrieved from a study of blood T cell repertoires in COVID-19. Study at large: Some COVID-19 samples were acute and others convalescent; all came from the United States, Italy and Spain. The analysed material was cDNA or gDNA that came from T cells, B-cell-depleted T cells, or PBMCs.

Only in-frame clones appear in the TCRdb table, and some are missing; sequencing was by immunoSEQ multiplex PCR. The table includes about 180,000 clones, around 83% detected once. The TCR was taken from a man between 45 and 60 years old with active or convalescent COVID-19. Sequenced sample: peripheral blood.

The CDR3 sequence: CATGTGSFSKYF. Written as DNA, the CDR3 is TGTGCCACCGGGACAGGTTCTTTCTCTAAGTACTTC. This rearrangement joins TRBV2 to TRBJ2-7, with 8 bases matching TRBD1. CDR1 is SNHLY, CDR2 FYNNEI, per germline. There are 12 residues in the CDR3. Trimming at V came to 10 bases and at J to 11 bases, leaving 13 bases not matched to a gene.